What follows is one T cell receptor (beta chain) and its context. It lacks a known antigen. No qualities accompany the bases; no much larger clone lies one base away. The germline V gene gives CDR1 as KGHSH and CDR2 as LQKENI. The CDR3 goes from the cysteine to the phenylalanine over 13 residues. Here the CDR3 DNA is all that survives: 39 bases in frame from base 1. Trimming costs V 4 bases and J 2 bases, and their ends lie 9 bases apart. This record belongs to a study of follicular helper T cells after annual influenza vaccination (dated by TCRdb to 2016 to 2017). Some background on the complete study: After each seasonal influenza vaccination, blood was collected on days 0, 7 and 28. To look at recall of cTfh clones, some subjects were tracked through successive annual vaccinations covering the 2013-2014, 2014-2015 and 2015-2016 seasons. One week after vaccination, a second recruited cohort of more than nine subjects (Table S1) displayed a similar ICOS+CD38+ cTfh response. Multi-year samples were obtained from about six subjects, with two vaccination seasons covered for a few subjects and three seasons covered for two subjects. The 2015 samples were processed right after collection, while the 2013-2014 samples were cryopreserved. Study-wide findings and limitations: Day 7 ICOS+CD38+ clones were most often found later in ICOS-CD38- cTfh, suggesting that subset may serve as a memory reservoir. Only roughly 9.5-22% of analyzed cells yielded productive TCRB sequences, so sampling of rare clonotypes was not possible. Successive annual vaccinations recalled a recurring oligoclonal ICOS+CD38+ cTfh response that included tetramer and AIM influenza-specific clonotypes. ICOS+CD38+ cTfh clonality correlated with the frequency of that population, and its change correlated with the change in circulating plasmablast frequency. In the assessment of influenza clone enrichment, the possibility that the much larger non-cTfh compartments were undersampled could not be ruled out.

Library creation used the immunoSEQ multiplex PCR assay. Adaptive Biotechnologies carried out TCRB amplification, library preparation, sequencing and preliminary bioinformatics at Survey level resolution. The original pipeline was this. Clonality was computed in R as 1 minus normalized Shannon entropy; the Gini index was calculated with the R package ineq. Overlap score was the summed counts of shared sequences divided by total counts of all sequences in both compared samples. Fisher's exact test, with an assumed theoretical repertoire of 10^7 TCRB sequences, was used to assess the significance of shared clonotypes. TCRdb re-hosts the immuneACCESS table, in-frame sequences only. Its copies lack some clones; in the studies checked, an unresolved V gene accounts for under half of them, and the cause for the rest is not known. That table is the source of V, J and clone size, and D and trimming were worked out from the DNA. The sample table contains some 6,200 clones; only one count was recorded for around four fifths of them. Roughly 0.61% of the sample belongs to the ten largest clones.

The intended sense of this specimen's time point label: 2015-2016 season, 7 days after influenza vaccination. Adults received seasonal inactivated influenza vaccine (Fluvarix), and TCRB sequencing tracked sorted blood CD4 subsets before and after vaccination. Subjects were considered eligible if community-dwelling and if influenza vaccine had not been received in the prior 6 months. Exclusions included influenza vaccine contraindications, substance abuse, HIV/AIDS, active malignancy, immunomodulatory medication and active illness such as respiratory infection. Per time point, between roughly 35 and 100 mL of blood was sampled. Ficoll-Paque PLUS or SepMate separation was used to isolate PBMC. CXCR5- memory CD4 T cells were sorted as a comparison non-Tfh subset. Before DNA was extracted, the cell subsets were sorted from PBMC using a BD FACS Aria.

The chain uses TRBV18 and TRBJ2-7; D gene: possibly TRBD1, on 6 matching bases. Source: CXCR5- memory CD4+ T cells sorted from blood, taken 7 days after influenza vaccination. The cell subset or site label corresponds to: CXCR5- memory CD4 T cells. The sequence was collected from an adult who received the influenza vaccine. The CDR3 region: CASSRDITYEQYF. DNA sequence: TGTGCCAGCTCACGGGACATTACCTACGAGCAGTACTTC.